One and the same sample provided the 32 T cell receptor beta chains below, sequenced in a study of Tregs in tolerant kidney transplant recipients. These TCRs are of unknown antigen specificity. Sequencing used immunoSEQ multiplex PCR; TCRdb keeps in-frame clones, though not all of them. The sample lists 30,000 to 35,000 clones; under 90% were seen once. Sequencing input: Tregs from blood cultured with allogeneic cells. The receptors originated from a human donor in good health.

The V gene is TRBV27, the J gene TRBJ2-1; 9 bases map to TRBD1. The CDR3 extends over 16 amino acids. The V segment lost 4 bases and the J segment 13 bases; nucleotides outside the gene matches: 17. Germline V gene sequence: CDR1 MNHEY, CDR2 SMNVEV (reference sequence). Here the CDR3 reads CASSSLGQGTRGVQFF. CDR3 DNA sequence: TGTGCCAGCAGTTCCCTAGGACAGGGGACGAGAGGAGTTCAGTTCTTC.

The rearrangement joins TRBV15 to TRBJ2-5; 9 bases agree with TRBD1. Germline CDR1 LNHNV, CDR2 YYDKDF (reference sequence). CDR3 length: 15 residues. The junction had 6 bases not matched to a gene; V was cut back by 2 bases and J by 5 bases. The DNA of the CDR3 is TGTGCCACCAGCAGATACAGGGGGCAGAGGGAGACCCAGTACTTC. Its translation is CATSRYRGQRETQYF.

The rearrangement joins TRBV6-1 to TRBJ2-2; perhaps TRBD1 as D (6 bases). The V end was cut by 6 bases, the J end by 5 bases, with 16 bases between. This CDR3 is 15 amino acids long. Germline V lookup: CDR1 MNHNS, CDR2 SASEGT. The CDR3 loop is CASRAGASGTGELFF. CDR3 nucleotides: TGTGCCAGCAGGGCAGGGGCGTCGGGAACCGGGGAGCTGTTTTTT.

The chain links TRBV4-2 to TRBJ2-3; D is ambiguous. Trimming took off 0 bases at V and 3 bases at J, with 7 bases between the two ends. The germline V gene has CDR1 LGHNA and CDR2 YNFKEQ. The CDR3 consists of 14 residues. CDR3 in DNA: TGTGCCAGCAGCCAAGAAGGCAGGACAGATACGCAGTATTTT. It encodes CASSQEGRTDTQYF.

In its sample, this clone was seen once. Here the CDR3 DNA reads TGTGCCAGCAGGCGGGATGTGTGGGAGCTGTTTTTT. This gives the protein CASRRDVWELFF. The chain has TRBV7-2 and TRBJ2-2; D perhaps matches TRBD2 (6 bases). This CDR3 has 12 residues. The germline V and J ends were trimmed by 6 bases and 9 bases, with 11 bases remaining between them. Germline V gene sequence: CDR1 SGHTA, CDR2 FQGNSA.

This chain links TRBV7-2 with TRBJ2-7, with D tentatively TRBD2 (6 bases). Germline lookup yields CDR1 SGHTA and CDR2 FQGNSA. The CDR3 extends over 13 amino acids. With 5 bases removed from V and 2 bases from J, the gap between germline ends came to 10 bases. DNA of the CDR3: TGTGCCAGCAGCCCCCAGCGGGCCTACGAGCAGTACTTC. Translation: CASSPQRAYEQYF. Drawing the rest from reference TRBV7-2 and TRBJ2-7, the complete variable domain is GAGVSQSPSNKVTEKGKDVELRCDPISGHTALYWYRQSLGQGLEFLIYFQGNSAPDKSGLPSDRFSAERTGGSVSTLTIQRTQQEDSAVYLCASSPQRAYEQYFGPGTRLTVT.

Comment on this clone: The junction differs from germline at one of its ends, possibly a read error. V is TRBV18 and J is TRBJ2-2; D is possibly TRBD1 (6 bases). The CDR3 runs to 16 residues. The germline gives CDR1 KGHSH, CDR2 LQKENI. The CDR3 DNA is TGTGCCAGCTCATCACCACCGGGACATAACACCGGGGAGCTGTTTTTT. Translated, it gives CASSSPPGHNTGELFF.

The J gene is TRBJ2-1, the V gene TRBV7-3; D is unclear. The V gene's germline CDR1 is SGHTA and CDR2 FQGTGA. The CDR3 sequence is 13 residues long. With 2 bases removed from V and 7 bases from J, the gap between germline ends came to 9 bases. The DNA for the CDR3 is TGTGCCAGCAGCTTATATTGGAGAAATGAGCAGTTCTTC. Translation gives CASSLYWRNEQFF.

The chain recombines TRBV7-9 with TRBJ1-6, with a possible D match to TRBD1 (6 bases). The length of the CDR3 is 14 residues. The V end was cut by 1 base, the J end by 8 bases, with 9 bases between. Germline V gene lookup returns CDR1 SEHNR and CDR2 FQNEAQ (reference sequence). The CDR3: CASSLGSGDSPLHF. Here the CDR3 DNA reads TGTGCCAGCAGCTTAGGGTCAGGGGATTCACCCCTCCACTTT.

This chain connects TRBV19 to TRBJ2-3, with unresolved D. Trimming left V 4 bases short and J 1 base short, with 9 bases between. The germline gives CDR1 LNHDA, CDR2 SQIVND (reference sequence). This CDR3 region has 14 residues. The CDR3 spells CASSTTRGTDTQYF. In DNA, the CDR3 is TGTGCCAGTAGTACTACAAGAGGCACAGATACGCAGTATTTT.

In this sample, this clone is medium-sized (0.01 to 0.1%). The V and J genes are TRBV6-5 and TRBJ1-2, with D perhaps matching TRBD1 (6 bases). This CDR3 is built from 13 residues. Trimming removed 5 bases from V and 2 bases from J, with 9 bases in between. Germline values: CDR1 MNHEY, CDR2 SVGAGI. The CDR3 sequence is CASSRQANYGYTF. The CDR3 coding sequence is TGTGCCAGCAGTCGACAGGCCAACTATGGCTACACCTTC.

The DNA of the CDR3 is TGCGCCAGCAGCCATCCACCGAGCGGGGGGCCCGCAGATACGCAGTATTTT. Translated: CASSHPPSGGPADTQYF. The chain employs TRBV5-1 and TRBJ2-3; 9 positions match TRBD2. The V and J ends lost 4 bases and 4 bases, in that order; junction bases with no gene match: 13. The germline V gene encodes CDR1 SGHRS and CDR2 YFSETQ. This CDR3 region has 17 residues.

The V and J genes are TRBV7-2 and TRBJ2-7, with D possibly being TRBD1 or TRBD2 (6 bases each). Trimming removed 4 bases from V and 4 bases from J, with 20 bases in between. CDR3 size: 16 residues. Germline V gene sequence: CDR1 SGHTA, CDR2 FQGNSA. CDR3 region: CASSSTRRRGGYEQYF. CDR3 DNA sequence: TGTGCCAGCAGCTCCACGCGGAGGCGAGGGGGGTACGAGCAGTACTTC.

This clone was counted a few times. The junction differs from germline at one of its ends, possibly a read error. The chain links TRBV11-3 to TRBJ2-5, with TRBD2 matching 14 bases. This CDR3 has 13 amino acids. From germline, CDR1 is SGHNT and CDR2 YENEEA. CDR3 sequence: CASSAGLAGAQYF. In DNA form, the CDR3 reads TGTGCCAGCAGCGCGGGACTAGCGGGGGCCCAATACTTC.

The chain joins TRBV4-1 to TRBJ2-5; D unresolved. This CDR3 region has 11 residues. Germline CDR1 MGHRA, CDR2 YSYEKL. V lost 0 bases and J lost 4, with 0 bases in between. In DNA form, the CDR3 reads TGCGCCAGCAGCCAAGAAGAGACCCAGTACTTC. Residues: CASSQEETQYF.

The chain has TRBV6-1 and TRBJ1-6; 8 bases line up with TRBD1. The germline V gene encodes CDR1 MNHNS and CDR2 SASEGT. The CDR3 is 14 amino acids. Trimming removed 7 bases from V and 5 bases from J; junction bases left unmatched: 4. The CDR3 DNA reads TGTGCCAGCACTAGGACAGGGAATAATTCACCCCTCCACTTT. The encoded protein is CASTRTGNNSPLHF.

The gene calls are TRBV10-3 and TRBJ2-2, with TRBD2 identical over 15 bases. The CDR3 runs 16 residues. Trimming cost V 8 bases and J 2 bases; bases outside gene matches: 3. Germline assignment: CDR1 ENHRY and CDR2 SYGVKD. In DNA, the CDR3 is TGTGCCATCGGGACTAGCGGGGGGCTCAACACCGGGGAGCTGTTTTTT. As protein: CAIGTSGGLNTGELFF.

V usage is TRBV5-1 and J usage is TRBJ2-3; D may be TRBD2 (5 bases). The germline V and J ends were trimmed by 5 bases and 5 bases, with 15 bases remaining between them. Germline V gives CDR1 SGHRS, CDR2 YFSETQ. The CDR3 has 14 residues. The CDR3 here is CASRVRVALDTQYF. The CDR3 DNA reads TGCGCCAGCAGGGTGAGGGTGGCCTTAGATACGCAGTATTTT.

Within the sample, this clone is medium-sized. The chain combines TRBV13 with TRBJ1-6; maybe TRBD1 (5 bases). Trimming shortened V by 0 bases and J by 8 bases, and 14 bases separated the two germline ends. Germline CDR1 PRHDT, CDR2 FYEKMQ (reference sequence). The CDR3 spans 16 residues. CDR3 nucleotide sequence: TGTGCCAGCAGCTTAGGGGTACTCGCGGGGGATTCACCCCTCCACTTT. It specifies CASSLGVLAGDSPLHF.

The V gene is TRBV6-1, the J gene TRBJ1-1; the D gene is possibly TRBD1 (5 bases). The V and J ends lost 10 bases and 1 base respectively, with 13 bases between them. The CDR3 is made up of 13 amino acids. Germline V gives CDR1 MNHNS, CDR2 SASEGT. The CDR3 region is CATQGGQNTEAFF. CDR3 in DNA: TGTGCCACTCAAGGAGGACAGAACACTGAAGCTTTCTTT.

The chain recombines TRBV20-1 with TRBJ2-7; D is perhaps TRBD1 (5 bases). This CDR3 has 11 residues. The germline CDR1 and CDR2 sequences are DFQATT and SNEGSKA (reference sequence). The V end was cut by 6 bases, the J end by 1 base, with 7 bases between. For the CDR3, the DNA is TGCAGTGCGAGACAGTCCTACGAGCAGTACTTC. It specifies CSARQSYEQYF.

The chain joins TRBV5-6 to TRBJ1-2; 8 positions match TRBD1. The CDR3 length is 16 residues. V lost 4 bases to trimming and J lost 4 bases; unmatched junction nucleotides: 12. In germline, CDR1 is SGHDT, CDR2 YYEEEE. The CDR3 nucleotides are TGTGCCAGCAGCCTATACGGACAGGGAAGAATCTATGGCTACACCTTC. Residues: CASSLYGQGRIYGYTF.

This chain uses TRBV5-1 with TRBJ2-5; D uncertain. Looked up from germline, CDR1 is SGHRS and CDR2 is YFSETQ. The CDR3 contains 15 residues. V lost 0 bases, J lost 5 bases, and 14 bases lay in between. The CDR3: CASSLAMGFTETQYF. CDR3 nucleotide sequence: TGCGCCAGCAGCTTGGCCATGGGGTTTACGGAGACCCAGTACTTC.

The rearrangement links TRBV5-4 to TRBJ2-3; 11 bases fit TRBD1. Germline loops: CDR1 SGHNT, CDR2 YYREEE (reference sequence). The CDR3 contains 16 residues. J lost 10 bases, V lost 4 bases, and 14 bases had no gene match. CDR3 sequence (DNA): TGTGCCAGCAGCGTGACCGGGACAGGGGGTAAAATAGCGCAGTATTTT. Translating gives CASSVTGTGGKIAQYF. The full variable domain, completed using reference TRBV5-4 and TRBJ2-3, is ETGVTQSPTHLIKTRGQQVTLRCSSQSGHNTVSWYQQALGQGPQFIFQYYREEENGRGNFPPRFSGLQFPNYSSELNVNALELDDSALYLCASSVTGTGGKIAQYFGPGTRLTVL.

A few counts support this clone. V is TRBV5-6 and J is TRBJ2-7; the match to TRBD1 covers 8 bases. Trimming cost V 6 bases and J 3 bases; bases outside gene matches: 8. The CDR3 length is 14 residues. Looked up from germline, CDR1 is SGHDT and CDR2 is YYEEEE. In DNA, the CDR3 is TGTGCCAGCATCAGCCAGGGGGCGCGCTACGAGCAGTACTTC. Protein: CASISQGARYEQYF.

This sequence joins TRBV5-1 and TRBJ2-5, with 7 bases aligning to TRBD1. Losses at the gene ends were 6 bases for V and 4 bases for J; bases not matched to a gene: 3. Germline V lookup: CDR1 SGHRS, CDR2 YFSETQ. The CDR3 spans 12 residues. The CDR3 loop reads CASTDRPETQYF. Here the CDR3 DNA reads TGCGCCAGCACGGACAGGCCAGAGACCCAGTACTTC.

In this sample, this clone turned up a few times. The rearrangement uses TRBV15 and TRBJ2-2; D might be TRBD1 or TRBD2, each matching 5 bases. The V gene's germline CDR1 is LNHNV and CDR2 YYDKDF (reference sequence). The CDR3 loop spans 17 amino acids. Trimming took off 2 bases at V and 2 bases at J, with 15 bases between the two ends. The CDR3 reads CATSRPGAGPNTGELFF. The CDR3, as DNA: TGTGCCACCAGCAGACCCGGGGCAGGGCCAAACACCGGGGAGCTGTTTTTT.

This chain joins TRBV18 and TRBJ2-2; 7 nucleotides match TRBD1. The CDR3 covers 16 residues. J gave up 7 bases and V 2 bases, and 10 bases lay outside the gene matches. CDR1 is KGHSH and CDR2 is LQKENI in the germline V gene. CDR3 bases: TGTGCCAGCTCACCAGAAGGGGGCGAAAGGGGCGGGGAGCTGTTTTTT. This translates into CASSPEGGERGGELFF.

The rearrangement links TRBV5-5 to TRBJ1-2; D remains ambiguous. The CDR3 is 13 residues long. CDR1 and CDR2 from the germline V gene are SGHKS and YYEKEE (reference sequence). V gave up 0 bases and J gave up 6 bases, with 9 bases separating them. CDR3 nucleotides: TGTGCCAGCAGCTTGGGGATTCACGATGGCTACACCTTC. Protein sequence: CASSLGIHDGYTF.

The J gene is TRBJ2-7, the V gene TRBV18; unclear D gene. V lost 2 bases and J 0 bases, leaving 8 bases between the germline ends. The CDR3 is 14 amino acids. Per germline, CDR1 KGHSH and CDR2 LQKENI. CDR3 sequence reads: CASSPATSSYEQYF. In nucleotides, the CDR3 is TGTGCCAGCTCACCAGCCACTTCCTCCTACGAGCAGTACTTC.

The chain has TRBV7-9 and TRBJ2-7; 7 nucleotides agree with TRBD2. The CDR3 has 14 amino acids. V gave up 6 bases and J gave up 0 bases; unmatched junction bases: 5. CDR1 is SEHNR, CDR2 FQNEAQ, per germline (reference sequence). The CDR3 region is CASSFTSDSYEQYF. The CDR3 bases are TGTGCCAGCAGTTTCACTAGCGACTCCTACGAGCAGTACTTC.

This chain connects TRBV5-1 to TRBJ1-3, with 7 bases fitting TRBD1. Germline loops: CDR1 SGHRS, CDR2 YFSETQ. CDR3 size: 15 residues. V shed 4 bases, J shed 5 bases, and the junction held 9 bases outside the gene matches. This chain's CDR3 is CASSLSGTERNTIYF. The DNA of the CDR3 is TGCGCCAGCAGCCTCTCCGGGACAGAGAGAAACACCATATATTTT.